The T cell receptor (beta chain) under discussion was sequenced for a study of CD8 T cell repertoires and HIV-1 epitope variants (TCRdb year 2020). The study in broad terms: Twenty-five peptides representing autologous and known Gag and Nef epitope variants were each used to stimulate T cells in separate culture wells. Control conditions included a CMV, EBV and flu peptide pool, the Ebola AY9 epitope as negative control, and a no-peptide well. Three Gag epitope families and Nef HW9 and YT9 were included among the tested epitopes. T cells were enriched using the EasySep Human T Cell Enrichment Kit and were co-cultured with equal numbers of autologous T cell-negative cells serving as antigen-presenting cells. Cultures were maintained for 9 to 10 days in IMDM with gentamicin, and half-media changes adding IL-2, IL-7 and IL-15 were performed on days 3 and 7. An aliquot of 1M T cells was set aside as an uncultured baseline condition, separate from the 80 or so T cell cultures. A total of some 83 T cell cultures were run, with each culture condition done in triplicate except for one peptide, which was done in duplicate. General findings and caveats noted by the study authors: The study identified under ten antigen-specific TCR beta clonotypes, roughly 6 of which appeared to be cross-reactive for autologous or known escape epitope variants. The Nef KF9 family was recognized by five clonotypes and the HW9 family by one, and no responses to the TAALDMSHF plasma variant were observed. The assay identified only TCR beta chains and indicated proliferation in response to antigen, without indicating T cell function or cytokine profile.

Worth noting for this clone: This receptor's antigen is unknown. One base away there is no much larger clone; base qualities are not given.

The immunoSEQ platform was used to sequence TCR beta CDR3 regions at survey depth. The QIAamp DNA micro kit was used to extract genomic DNA from every cultured and uncultured CD8+ T cell population. The paper's data handling went like this. Samples with fewer than 5,000 productive reads were excluded, resulting in the removal of about 7% of the roughly 80 HIV peptide-stimulated cultures. A MANAFEST web app trimmed sequences to CDR3 and removed nonproductive sequences, CDR3s under 5 amino acids, and those not starting C or ending F/W. To count as antigen-specific, a clonotype had to be expanded in at least 2 of 3 replicates compared with the no-peptide control at FDR 0.01, and only within one epitope family. A specific clonotype also had to show a frequency at least fivefold higher than in wells stimulated with peptides from other epitope families. What TCRdb holds here is the immuneACCESS table cut down to in-frame rearrangements. Part of the clones is not present; checked against another copy, under half of the missing clones reflect an unresolved V gene, and the others are unexplained. V and J calls and clone size are copied from that table; D and trimming were computed from the DNA. The sample profile shows roughly 4,700 clones; around 69% of them were found once. The ten largest clones take up roughly 44% of the sample.

Per the germline V gene, MGHDK is the CDR1 and SYGVNS is the CDR2. V drops 1 base and J drops 5 bases, leaving 11 bases in between. The CDR3 spans 14 residues, from the cysteine through the phenylalanine. Solely the CDR3 DNA is kept, with 42 bases framed from the first base. The EasySep Human CD8+ T Cell Enrichment Kit was used on day 10 to isolate CD8+ T cells from every culture. This clonotype was obtained from a male donor with HIV. Sequenced: cultured CD8+ T cells derived from PBMCs. This chain joins TRBV25-1 to TRBJ1-1; TRBD1 could be the D gene, as 5 bases match. The nucleotides are TGTGCCAGCAGTGAATCCGGGGGAGGAACTGAAGCTTTCTTT. Translated, it gives CASSESGGGTEAFF. Extended through the reference TRBV25-1 and TRBJ1-1 proteins, this CDR3 yields the full variable domain: EADIYQTPRYLVIGTGKKITLECSQTMGHDKMYWYQQDPGMELHLIHYSYGVNSTEKGDLSSESTVSRIRTEHFPLTLESARPSHTSQYLCASSESGGGTEAFFGQGTRLTVV.